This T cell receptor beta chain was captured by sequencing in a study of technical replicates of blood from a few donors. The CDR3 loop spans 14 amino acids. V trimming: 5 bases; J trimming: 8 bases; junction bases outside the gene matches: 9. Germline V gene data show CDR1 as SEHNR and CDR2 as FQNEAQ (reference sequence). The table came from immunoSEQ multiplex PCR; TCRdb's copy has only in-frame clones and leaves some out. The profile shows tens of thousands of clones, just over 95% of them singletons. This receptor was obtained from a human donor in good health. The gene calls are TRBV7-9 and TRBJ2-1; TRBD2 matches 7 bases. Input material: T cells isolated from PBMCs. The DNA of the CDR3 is TGTGCCAGCAGCCTGACTAGCCCGATTGATGAGCAGTTCTTC. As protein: CASSLTSPIDEQFF.